The entry below gives a single T cell receptor beta chain sequence along with its context. Its antigen is undetermined. This CDR3 contains 14 residues. V lost 5 bases to trimming and J lost 8 bases; unmatched junction nucleotides: 10. This sample is drawn from a study of T and B cells in COVID-19 patients. For the study at large: COVID-19 patients gave peripheral blood either during active infection or after recovery. Of roughly 22 active-infection patients, over 9 were critically ill with mechanical ventilation or extracorporeal membrane oxygenation.

General study results and limits: Patients with COVID-19 reportedly showed strongly skewed T cell receptor beta variable and joining gene usage. Of 2,000 to 2,500 TCR clusters found only in the recovered cohort, 25 to 35 had low generation probability.

BIOMED2 TRB-A/B primer pools were used in multiplex TRB PCR. One entry per CDR3 protein results from TCRdb running MiXCR on the multiplex PCR reads. The sample yields more than 15,000 distinct CDR3 sequences, about a quarter seen once. Blood genomic DNA input for TRB amplification was about 250-500 ng. Material: blood. The receptor was isolated from a human donor who had recovered from COVID-19. The chain links TRBV12-3 or TRBV12-4 to TRBJ1-2, with 8 bases lining up with TRBD1. In DNA, the CDR3 is TGTGCCAGCAGTCACACACAGGGGGAGTGGGGCTACACCTTC. Translation gives CASSHTQGEWGYTF.